This record concerns one T cell receptor beta chain sequence. With 3 bases removed from V and 0 bases from J, the gap between germline ends came to 4 bases. The CDR3 has 13 amino acids. Germline CDR1 and CDR2: SGHAT and FQNNGV. The data were produced by immunoSEQ multiplex PCR, yet TCRdb's version contains in-frame clones alone and is incomplete. The table includes tens of thousands of clones, 65% to 90% detected once. The sample is drawn from a study of OX40 agonist ivuxolimab in advanced cancers. Study overall: Ivuxolimab is an agonistic anti-OX40 (CD134) antibody, and patients were treated with it.

The sequence was obtained from an adult with an advanced solid tumor such as melanoma, head and neck, liver or kidney cancer. The sequencing here drew on CD4+ or CD8+ T cells sorted from blood, taken in a trial of the OX40 agonist ivuxolimab. V gene TRBV11-2 combines with J gene TRBJ2-3; D remains unclear. The CDR3 bases are TGTGCCAGCAGCTTGGAAAGCACAGATACGCAGTATTTT. Translated: CASSLESTDTQYF.